The present TCR beta chain was sequenced within a study of CD8 T cells in Susac syndrome (dated by TCRdb to the late 2010s). Context from the whole study: Whether CD8+ T cell activation and differentiation in Susac syndrome was antigen driven was tested using repertoire sequencing. Clonality of the CD8+ T cell repertoire was compared between around 13 healthy donors, some 14 Susac syndrome patients and some 15 multiple sclerosis patients.

RNA was extracted using the RNeasy kit, and about 0.5 to 1 ug of the RNA was reverse transcribed with random hexamers. TCR beta CDR3 regions were amplified with the immunoSEQ multiplex PCR assay covering 54 Vbeta and 13 Jbeta segments. Bias from PCR amplification was corrected by using a synthetic template baseline for primer optimization and for computational correction. Concerning the study's data processing: Only productive sequences were kept, with reads annotated to V, D and J genes according to IMGT and analyzed in immunoSEQ Analyzer. Clonality was calculated as one minus the Shannon entropy normalized by log2 of the number of productive unique sequences. Public and private clones were assessed among the 100 most prevalent clones of each patient and control. Susac-specific clones were defined as absent from healthy and MS cohorts, approximately 1,000 published viral clones and other ImmuneACCESS disease sequences. Using fastp trimming at Q25 and MiXCR clonotype assembly, TCRdb reanalyzed the public sequencing data and kept in-frame beta chains. Each CDR3 protein appears once, grouped with its most common genes and DNA. Clone size and V and J calls follow TCRdb, not the original study. Present in this sample are hundreds of thousands of distinct CDR3 sequences, approximately 89% of which were seen just once. The ten largest make up approximately 0.12% of the sample.

Measured from the cysteine to the phenylalanine, the CDR3 is 16 residues long. Here the CDR3 DNA is all that survives: 48 bases in frame from base 1. Trimming removed 0 bases from V and 5 bases from J, leaving 16 bases between the germline ends. The germline V gene yields SGHDN for CDR1 and FVKESK for CDR2. Peripheral blood CD8+ and CD4+ T cells from healthy donors, Susac syndrome patients and multiple sclerosis patients were profiled by high-throughput TCR beta sequencing. Treatment-naive patients with stable or active relapsing-remitting disease fulfilling revised McDonald criteria were used as multiple sclerosis controls. CD8+ TEMRA cells were enriched by FACS, while bulk CD8+ and CD4+ T cells were purified by magnetic negative isolation. Blood was drawn into EDTA tubes, processed within 24 hours, and PBMCs were isolated by density gradient centrifugation. PBMCs intended for TCR sequencing were frozen in liquid nitrogen and were later thawed in a 37 degrees C water bath. The sorted or isolated CD4+, CD8+ and CD8+ TEMRA cells had a purity of 90% or higher.

Turning to this clonotype: Its target antigen remains unknown. No much larger clone is present one base from it, and per-base qualities are unavailable.

The research as a whole found: The study acknowledged that relatively few individuals were included in the TCR sequencing and HLA analysis.

This TCR came from a human donor with multiple sclerosis. The rearrangement combines TRBV14 with TRBJ2-5; D gene: possibly TRBD1, on 6 matching bases. Sequenced material: CD8+ T cells from PBMCs. The DNA reads as follows: TGTGCCAGCAGCCAAGATCGGACAGAAGCCCTGGAGACCCAGTACTTC. Its translation reads: CASSQDRTEALETQYF.